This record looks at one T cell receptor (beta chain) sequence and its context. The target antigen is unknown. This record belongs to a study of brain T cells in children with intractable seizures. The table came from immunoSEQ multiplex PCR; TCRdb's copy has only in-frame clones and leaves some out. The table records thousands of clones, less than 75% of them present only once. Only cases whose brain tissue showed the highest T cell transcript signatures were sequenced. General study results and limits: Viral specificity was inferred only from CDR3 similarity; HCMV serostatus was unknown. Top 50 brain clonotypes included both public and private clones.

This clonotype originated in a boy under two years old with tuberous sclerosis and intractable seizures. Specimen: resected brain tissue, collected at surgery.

As DNA, the CDR3 is TGTGCCAGCAGTTTATTGGACACCTATGGCTACACCTTC. Translation: CASSLLDTYGYTF. The V call is TRBV12-3 or TRBV12-4, the J call TRBJ1-2; D might be TRBD1 (5 bases). The V end lost 2 bases, the J end lost 4 bases, and 8 bases lay between the germline ends. The CDR3 runs 13 residues.